Listed here are 8 T cell receptor beta chains from one sample, sequenced in a study of blood T cell repertoires in COVID-19. Assay: immunoSEQ multiplex PCR; the TCRdb copy retains only in-frame clones and omits some. Here the sample spans over 450,000 clones, 85% to 90% being singletons. Sequencing used peripheral blood. These receptors all stem from a man in his late teens or twenties with COVID-19, enrolled during active disease.

The CDR3 loop is CASAEVFPYNEQFF. As DNA, the CDR3 is TGTGCCAGCGCTGAGGTCTTCCCCTACAATGAGCAGTTCTTC. The chain couples TRBV11-2 to TRBJ2-1; D not resolved. CDR1 is SGHAT, CDR2 FQNNGV, per germline. This CDR3 is built from 14 residues. The germline V and J ends were trimmed by 8 bases and 2 bases, with 13 bases remaining between them.

V and J are TRBV3-1 (or the pseudogene TRBV3-2) and TRBJ2-1; a possible D gene is TRBD1 (6 bases). Deletions cut 1 base from V and 9 bases from J, with 13 bases between. Germline V CDR1 and CDR2: LGHDT, YNNKEL (reference sequence). The CDR3 has 14 amino acids. CDR3 in DNA: TGTGCCAGCAGCCAAGTTTTCAGGGGTCGTGAGCAGTTCTTC. Residues: CASSQVFRGREQFF.

This clone turned up a few times. This chain uses TRBV7-2 with TRBJ2-7; TRBD1 might be the D (6 bases). Trimming removed 4 bases at V and 3 bases at J, with 16 bases between. CDR3 length equals 15 residues. Germline-derived CDR1 and CDR2 are SGHTA and FQGNSA. Here the CDR3 DNA reads TGTGCCAGCAGCTCCCACCCAGGGGCGGGCTACGAGCAGTACTTC. This gives the protein CASSSHPGAGYEQYF.

V gene TRBV24-1 combines with J gene TRBJ1-5, with TRBD1 matching over 9 bases. V was pared by 4 bases and J by 6 bases, with 15 bases of the junction left unmatched. The CDR3 spans 18 residues. Germline V gene lookup returns CDR1 KGHDR and CDR2 SFDVKD. The CDR3: CATSDSSPDRGLAQPQHF. CDR3 in DNA: TGTGCCACCAGTGACTCTTCCCCGGACAGGGGACTTGCTCAGCCCCAGCATTTT.

This chain links TRBV24-1 with TRBJ2-7; maybe TRBD1 (6 bases). Trimming removed 10 bases at V and 3 bases at J, with 12 bases between. Germline V gene data show CDR1 as KGHDR and CDR2 as SFDVKD. The CDR3 spans 12 residues. CDR3 sequence: CATSQGDYEQYF. In DNA, the CDR3 is TGTGCCACTTCACAGGGCGACTACGAGCAGTACTTC.

The chain is built from TRBV6-1 and TRBJ2-3; 11 bases align to TRBD2. Germline V gene lookup returns CDR1 MNHNS and CDR2 SASEGT. The CDR3 sequence is 20 residues long. V gave up 3 bases and J gave up 3 bases; unmatched junction bases: 17. The CDR3 here is CASSDGRGVAGGPRTDTQYF. Written as DNA, the CDR3 is TGTGCCAGCAGTGACGGGAGGGGAGTAGCGGGGGGGCCGAGGACAGATACGCAGTATTTT.

This chain connects TRBV13 to TRBJ2-2; D perhaps matches TRBD2 (6 bases). The CDR3 is 15 residues long. Germline V gives CDR1 PRHDT, CDR2 FYEKMQ (reference sequence). The V end lost 6 bases, the J end lost 3 bases, and 14 bases lay between the germline ends. In DNA form, the CDR3 reads TGTGCCAGCAGAACGCTGACTAGACACACCGGGGAGCTGTTTTTT. Translation gives CASRTLTRHTGELFF.

This chain joins TRBV7-9 and TRBJ1-6; the match to TRBD1 covers 9 bases. The CDR3 is made up of 16 amino acids. V was clipped by 5 bases and J by 10 bases; unmatched bases: 12. Germline CDR1 is SEHNR and CDR2 is FQNEAQ (reference sequence). As DNA, the CDR3 is TGTGCCAGCAGCACCGGGACAGGGATCGTTGGCTCACCCCTCCACTTT. Its protein product is CASSTGTGIVGSPLHF.